This T cell receptor (beta chain) appears in the sequencing data of a study of OX40 agonist ivuxolimab in advanced cancers. Overall study results and limits: Researchers report that CD8+ T cells had, on average, more expanded clones than CD4+. Still undetermined is the antigen specificity of the expanded peripheral T cells. Certain nonresponders additionally had low normalized T-cell clonal expansion.

Profiled with immunoSEQ multiplex PCR; TCRdb holds only in-frame clones, not every one. Of roughly 150,000 clones in the sample, under 95% were seen once. This clone has just one count. What it binds is not known. V trimming: 5 bases; J trimming: 5 bases; junction bases outside the gene matches: 10. The CDR3 runs 14 residues. Germline CDR1 reads SGHDT; CDR2 reads YYEEEE. The origin of this receptor is an adult with an advanced solid tumor such as melanoma, head and neck, liver or kidney cancer. The sample in question was CD4+ or CD8+ T cells sorted from blood, obtained in a trial of the OX40 agonist ivuxolimab. The chain joins TRBV5-6 to TRBJ2-7; 7 bases map to TRBD1. CDR3 DNA: TGTGCCAGCAGGTCTACAGGGGTCCTCGACGAGCAGTACTTC. Residues: CASRSTGVLDEQYF.